This T cell receptor beta chain was documented in a study of PD-1 blockade in mismatch repair-deficient tumors (dated by TCRdb to between 2016 and 2019). Regarding the study in general: The trial enrolled just over 85 consecutive patients with roughly twelve mismatch repair-deficient cancer types between 2013 and September 2016, all previously treated and progressing. Tumor-associated T cell clones were tracked in the peripheral blood of patients responding to PD-1 blockade by deep sequencing of TCR CDR3 regions. Here is what the overall study found, with its caveats: Tumor-resident clones, often undetectable in blood before treatment, expanded rapidly after pembrolizumab and then contracted, generally before radiologic responses.

Concerning this clone itself: No cognate antigen has been identified for it. Base qualities were left out, and no much larger clone turns up one base away.

What the time point label conveys for this sample: peripheral blood before pembrolizumab. Mismatch repair deficiency was established in every enrolled patient by polymerase chain reaction or immunohistochemistry. A few patients who responded to pembrolizumab therapy underwent TCR sequencing. The phase II trial prospectively tested pembrolizumab PD-1 blockade in advanced mismatch repair-deficient cancers regardless of tissue of origin. Peripheral blood T cell samples were collected serially, before PD-1 blockade began and at several time points afterward. Blood sampling time points were reported as weeks after the first dose of pembrolizumab. Libraries were made using the immunoSEQ multiplex PCR assay. TCRdb retrieved this table from immuneACCESS and kept in-frame rearrangements only. Not all clones are present; in checked studies, unresolved V genes account for under half, and no reason is known for the remainder. For this sample there are around 49,000 clones; 77% appear just once. The ten most abundant clones make up roughly 3.5% of the sample.

The specimen was PBMCs, collected before pembrolizumab treatment. The TCR comes from an adult with mismatch repair-deficient cancer.

DNA sequence: TGCGCCAGCAGCCAAGAAGCGGGACAGCTATCCAAAAACATTCAGTACTTC. This is translated as CASSQEAGQLSKNIQYF. Here the chain combines TRBV4-3 and TRBJ2-4, with a tentative D call of TRBD1 or TRBD2, each matching 7 bases. V loses 0 bases of germline sequence and J loses 2 bases, and the interval between the two ends is 14 bases. In the germline V gene, CDR1 corresponds to LGHNA and CDR2 to YSLEER. The CDR3 covers 17 residues, taking in both the cysteine and the phenylalanine. The CDR3 DNA has 51 bases and is translated from base 1.